The rows below give T cell receptor beta chains drawn from one sample of a study of OX40 agonist ivuxolimab in advanced cancers. Method: immunoSEQ multiplex PCR; TCRdb's copy keeps in-frame clones and lacks some. The repertoire holds around 21,000 clones, with about four fifths as singletons. Source: CD4+ or CD8+ T cells sorted from blood, taken in a trial of the OX40 agonist ivuxolimab. Receptors originate from an adult with an advanced solid tumor such as melanoma, head and neck, liver or kidney cancer. The CDR3 runs from the conserved cysteine through the conserved F or W. D genes are given only for firm matches. Clone size is not always given. Where it is, it says once, few, many or a class for expanded clones.

TRBV7-8,NA,NA,TRBJ2-5,TGTGCCAGCAGCTTAGTTCAGTCGGGCGGAAAGACCCAGTACTTC,CASSLVQSGGKTQYF
TRBV9,TRBD1,NA,TRBJ2-7,TGTGCCAGCAGCGGGGGACAGGGCTCCTACGAGCAGTACTTC,CASSGGQGSYEQYF
TRBV5-1,TRBD2,NA,TRBJ2-7,TGCGCCAGCAGCGCGGGACTAGCGGGAGGGTTCTACGAGCAGTACTTC,CASSAGLAGGFYEQYF
TRBV6-6,NA,NA,TRBJ2-1,TGTGCCAGCAGCCCCCTCGGTGGCAATGAGCAGTTCTTC,CASSPLGGNEQFF
TRBV29-1,TRBD2,NA,TRBJ2-7,TGCAGCGTTGAACTTACACTAGCGGGCTCCTACGAGCAGTACTTC,CSVELTLAGSYEQYF
TRBV5-6,NA,NA,TRBJ2-7,TGTGCCAGCAGTTGGGGCAGTTACGAGCAGTACTTC,CASSWGSYEQYF
TRBV7-9,NA,once,TRBJ1-3,TGTGCCAGCAGCCCCCGGACTGGCTCTGGAAACACCATATATTTT,CASSPRTGSGNTIYF
TRBV27,TRBD2,NA,TRBJ2-1,TGTGCCAGCAGTTGGACTAGCGGGAGTGCTGAGCAGTTCTTC,CASSWTSGSAEQFF
TRBV27,NA,NA,TRBJ2-1,TGTGCCAGCAGTTTAGAATATGGTGGCTCCTACAATGAGCAGTTCTTC,CASSLEYGGSYNEQFF
TRBV28,NA,NA,TRBJ2-5,TGTGCCAGCAGTTCACAAGAGACCCAGTACTTC,CASSSQETQYF
TRBV7-9,NA,NA,TRBJ2-7,TGTGCCAGCAGCTTTGGCGGGAACTACGAGCAGTACTTC,CASSFGGNYEQYF
TRBV19,TRBD1,NA,TRBJ1-2,TGTGCCACCACGACAGGGGGCCTCTATGGCTACACCTTC,CATTTGGLYGYTF
TRBV30,NA,NA,TRBJ2-2,TGTGCCTGGAGTGTAGGGGACACCGGGGAGCTGTTTTTT,CAWSVGDTGELFF
TRBV6-1,NA,NA,TRBJ2-5,TGTGCCAGCAGACGAAGAGAGACCCAGTACTTC,CASRRRETQYF
TRBV4-2,TRBD1,NA,TRBJ2-5,TGTGCCAGCAGCCAAGAAAGGGGACAGGGGGCTGCGGAGACCCAGTACTTC,CASSQERGQGAAETQYF
TRBV2,NA,NA,TRBJ2-7,TGTGCCAGCAGCCCCGTGGGGAGCCACGAGCAGTACTTC,CASSPVGSHEQYF
TRBV27,NA,NA,TRBJ2-1,TGTGCCAGCAGTCCTTCGGCGAGGGGGTATTCCTACAATGAGCAGTTCTTC,CASSPSARGYSYNEQFF
TRBV2,TRBD2,medium-sized,TRBJ2-3,TGTGCCAGCAAATACCTAGCGGGAGAAGGAGATACGCAGTATTTT,CASKYLAGEGDTQYF
TRBV30,TRBD2,NA,TRBJ2-7,TGTGCCTGGAGTGTAGCTAGCGGGTGGTACGAGCAGTACTTC,CAWSVASGWYEQYF
TRBV28,TRBD2,medium-sized,TRBJ2-1,TGTGCCAGCAGTCTAGCGGGACTACCGACGAGTGAGCAGTTCTTC,CASSLAGLPTSEQFF
TRBV29-1,NA,NA,TRBJ1-1,TGCAGCGTTGAGGTGATTGAAGCTTTCTTT,CSVEVIEAFF
TRBV6-6,NA,NA,TRBJ2-2,TGTGCCAGCAGCCTGGTGGGCCCCGACACCGGGGAGCTGTTTTTT,CASSLVGPDTGELFF
TRBV21-1,NA,few,TRBJ2-7,TGTGCCAGCAGCAAAATTGGGAAGCGGGGTTCCTACGAGCAGTACTTC,CASSKIGKRGSYEQYF
TRBV4-2,TRBD2,NA,TRBJ2-7,TGTGCCAGCAGCCAAGAGGGACTAGCAGAGTACGAGCAGTACTTC,CASSQEGLAEYEQYF
TRBV4-2,NA,NA,TRBJ1-1,TGTGCCAGCAGCCAAGACTCAGAAAGGGGGAAAGCTTTCTTT,CASSQDSERGKAFF
TRBV11-2,NA,NA,TRBJ1-5,TGTGCCAGCAGCTTAGCCGACGGTCAGCCCCAGCATTTT,CASSLADGQPQHF
TRBV2,NA,NA,TRBJ2-7,TGTGCCAGCATCAGGTGGATGGGGGAGGAGCAGTACTTC,CASIRWMGEEQYF
TRBV6-5,NA,once,TRBJ2-1,TGTGCCAGCAGTTACTCGGGGGGCTCCTACAATGAGCAGTTCTTC,CASSYSGGSYNEQFF
TRBV10-1,NA,NA,TRBJ2-7,TGCGCCAGCAGTGCGACAAGCTCCTACGAGCAGTACTTC,CASSATSSYEQYF
TRBV4-1,TRBD2,once,TRBJ2-1,TGCGCCAGCAGCCAAGTCCAAGCGGGAGGGGATGAGCAGTTCTTC,CASSQVQAGGDEQFF
TRBV6-6,NA,NA,TRBJ1-4,TGTGCCAGTGGGTCTGGGTATGATAATGAAAAACTGTTTTTT,CASGSGYDNEKLFF
TRBV13,NA,NA,TRBJ2-2,TGTGCCAGCAGCTTAGCGGGGTGGGACACCGGGGAGCTGTTTTTT,CASSLAGWDTGELFF
TRBV29-1,TRBD2,NA,TRBJ2-1,TGCAGCGTTGAAGGGCCTAGCGGGAGGGCCGTGGGTGAGCAGTTCTTC,CSVEGPSGRAVGEQFF
TRBV4-3,NA,NA,TRBJ2-7,TGCGCCAGCAGCCAAGATTGGCAGCCGGAGGCCTACGAGCAGTACTTC,CASSQDWQPEAYEQYF
TRBV9,NA,NA,TRBJ1-3,TGTGCCAGCGGACAGATACCTTCCATATATTTT,CASGQIPSIYF
TRBV5-6,NA,NA,TRBJ2-3,TGTGCCAGCAGGGACCAGAGCACAGATACGCAGTATTTT,CASRDQSTDTQYF
TRBV7-9,TRBD1,NA,TRBJ1-2,TGTGCCAGCAGCGGGGGACAGTGGAACTATGGCTACACCTTC,CASSGGQWNYGYTF
TRBV27,NA,NA,TRBJ1-5,TGTGCCAGCAGTTTATCAGCGGGGGCTCGTCAGCCCCAGCATTTT,CASSLSAGARQPQHF
TRBV30,TRBD2,NA,TRBJ2-1,TGTGCCTGGAGTGTGGGGTCTAGCGGATACAATGAGCAGTTCTTC,CAWSVGSSGYNEQFF
TRBV6-6,NA,NA,TRBJ1-5,TGTGCCAGCAGAGGAAGACAGGCCAGCAATCAGCCCCAGCATTTT,CASRGRQASNQPQHF
TRBV6-5,NA,once,TRBJ1-2,TGTGCCAGCAGTTACTCGCCGGTGAACTATGGCTACACCTTC,CASSYSPVNYGYTF
TRBV7-9,TRBD1,few,TRBJ2-7,TGTGCCAGCAGCCCAACAGGGGGCTACGAGCAGTACTTC,CASSPTGGYEQYF
TRBV11-2,NA,NA,TRBJ2-2,TGTGCCAGCAGCTCCCCTTGGTTGCGTCTGAACACCGGGGAGCTGTTTTTT,CASSSPWLRLNTGELFF
TRBV7-2,NA,once,TRBJ2-2,TGTGCCAGCAGCTTAGATGGTCCGGGCGGGGAGCTGTTTTTT,CASSLDGPGGELFF
TRBV4-1,NA,NA,TRBJ2-7,TGCGCCAGCAGCCAAGAGGGCGGATTCCAAGCCTACGAGCAGTACTTC,CASSQEGGFQAYEQYF
TRBV9,TRBD2,NA,TRBJ2-7,TGTGCCAGCAGCGTAGGGGGGGGTCCCTACGAGCAGTACTTC,CASSVGGGPYEQYF
TRBV6-6,TRBD1,NA,TRBJ1-2,TGTGCCAGCAGTTGGACAGGGGCTAACTATGGCTACACCTTC,CASSWTGANYGYTF